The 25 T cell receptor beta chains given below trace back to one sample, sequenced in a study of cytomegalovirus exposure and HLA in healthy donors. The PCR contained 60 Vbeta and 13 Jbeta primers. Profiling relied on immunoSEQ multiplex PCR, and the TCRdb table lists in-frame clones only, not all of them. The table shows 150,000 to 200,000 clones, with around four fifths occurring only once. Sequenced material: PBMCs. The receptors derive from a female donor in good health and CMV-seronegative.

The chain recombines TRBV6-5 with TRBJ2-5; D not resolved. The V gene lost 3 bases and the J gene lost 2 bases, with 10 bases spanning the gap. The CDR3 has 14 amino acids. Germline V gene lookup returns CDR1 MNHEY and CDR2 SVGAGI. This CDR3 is CASSYGRKQETQYF. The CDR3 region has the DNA TGTGCCAGCAGTTATGGCAGGAAGCAAGAGACCCAGTACTTC.

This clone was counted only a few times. The CDR3 coding sequence is TGTGCCAGCAGCCCTATACTTCGCTCCTACGAGCAGTACTTC. Its translation is CASSPILRSYEQYF. The chain joins TRBV9 to TRBJ2-7; D remains unclear. Trimming stripped 4 bases from V and 0 bases from J, with 11 bases between. This CDR3 region has 14 residues. Germline CDR1 SGDLS, CDR2 YYNGEE.

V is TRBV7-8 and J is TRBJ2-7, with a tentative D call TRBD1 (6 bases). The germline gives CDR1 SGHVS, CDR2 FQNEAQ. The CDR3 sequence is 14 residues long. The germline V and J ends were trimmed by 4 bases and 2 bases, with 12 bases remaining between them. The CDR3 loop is CASSSLGGPYEQYF. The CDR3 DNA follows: TGTGCCAGCAGCTCCCTAGGGGGACCCTACGAGCAGTACTTC.

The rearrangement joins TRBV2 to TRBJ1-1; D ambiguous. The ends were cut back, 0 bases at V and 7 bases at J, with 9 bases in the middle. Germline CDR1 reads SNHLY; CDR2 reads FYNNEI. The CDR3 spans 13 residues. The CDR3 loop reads CASSEALGSEAFF. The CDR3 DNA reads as TGTGCCAGCAGTGAAGCGCTAGGGAGTGAAGCTTTCTTT.

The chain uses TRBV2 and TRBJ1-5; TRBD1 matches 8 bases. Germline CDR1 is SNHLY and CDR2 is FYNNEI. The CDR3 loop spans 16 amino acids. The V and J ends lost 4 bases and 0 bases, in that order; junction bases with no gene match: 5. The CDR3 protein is CASSGQGSYSNQPQHF. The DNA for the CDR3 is TGTGCCAGCAGTGGACAGGGGAGTTATAGCAATCAGCCCCAGCATTTT.

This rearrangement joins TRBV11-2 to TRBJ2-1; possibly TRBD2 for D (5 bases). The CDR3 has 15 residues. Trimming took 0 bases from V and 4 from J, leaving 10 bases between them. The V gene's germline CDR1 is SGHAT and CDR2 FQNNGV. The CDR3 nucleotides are TGTGCCAGCAGCTTAGAACGAGCGGCGTACAATGAGCAGTTCTTC. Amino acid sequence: CASSLERAAYNEQFF.

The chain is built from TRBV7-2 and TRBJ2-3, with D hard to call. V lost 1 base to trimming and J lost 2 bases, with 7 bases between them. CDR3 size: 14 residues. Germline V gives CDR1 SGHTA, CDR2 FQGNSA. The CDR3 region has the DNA TGTGCCAGCAGCTTAGGTCGGGTCACAGATACGCAGTATTTT. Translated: CASSLGRVTDTQYF.

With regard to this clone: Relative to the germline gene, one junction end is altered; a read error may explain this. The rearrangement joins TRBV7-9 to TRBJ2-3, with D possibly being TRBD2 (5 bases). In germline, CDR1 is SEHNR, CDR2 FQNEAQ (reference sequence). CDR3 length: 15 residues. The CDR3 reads CSSSLSSGYTDTQYF. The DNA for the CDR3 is TGTTCCAGCAGCTTATCCAGCGGCTACACAGATACGCAGTATTTT.

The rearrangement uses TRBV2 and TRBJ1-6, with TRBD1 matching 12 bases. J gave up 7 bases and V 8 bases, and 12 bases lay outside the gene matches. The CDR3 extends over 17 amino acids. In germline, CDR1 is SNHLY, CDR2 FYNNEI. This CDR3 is CASGGTGGYMGNSPLHF. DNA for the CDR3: TGTGCCAGCGGCGGGACAGGGGGCTATATGGGAAATTCACCCCTCCACTTT. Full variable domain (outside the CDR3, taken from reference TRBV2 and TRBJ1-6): EPEVTQTPSHQVTQMGQEVILRCVPISNHLYFYWYRQILGQKVEFLVSFYNNEISEKSEIFDDQFSVERPDGSNFTLKIRSTKLEDSAMYFCASGGTGGYMGNSPLHFGNGTRLTVT.

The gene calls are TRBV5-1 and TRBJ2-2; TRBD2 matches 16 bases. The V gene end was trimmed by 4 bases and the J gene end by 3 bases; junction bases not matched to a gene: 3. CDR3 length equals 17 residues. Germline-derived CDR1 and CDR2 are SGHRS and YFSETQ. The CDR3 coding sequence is TGCGCCAGCAGCGCCGGGACTAGCGGGAGGGACACCGGGGAGCTGTTTTTT. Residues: CASSAGTSGRDTGELFF.

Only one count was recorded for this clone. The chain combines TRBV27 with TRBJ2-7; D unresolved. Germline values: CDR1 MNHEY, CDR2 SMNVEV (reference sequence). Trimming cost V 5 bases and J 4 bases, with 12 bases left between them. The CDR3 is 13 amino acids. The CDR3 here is CASSPSNGYEQYF. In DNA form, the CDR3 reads TGTGCCAGCAGTCCCTCAAACGGGTACGAGCAGTACTTC.

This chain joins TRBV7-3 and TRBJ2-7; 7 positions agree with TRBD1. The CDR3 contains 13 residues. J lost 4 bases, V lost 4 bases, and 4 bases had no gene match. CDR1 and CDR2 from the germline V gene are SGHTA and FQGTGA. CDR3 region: CASSSQGPYEQYF. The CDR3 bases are TGTGCCAGCAGCTCACAGGGGCCATACGAGCAGTACTTC.

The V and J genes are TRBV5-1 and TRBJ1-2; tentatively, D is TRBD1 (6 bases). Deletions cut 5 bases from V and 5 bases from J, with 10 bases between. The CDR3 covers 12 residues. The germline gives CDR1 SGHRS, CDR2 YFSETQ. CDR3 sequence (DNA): TGCGCCAGCAGGGACAGCGATTATGGCTACACCTTC. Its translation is CASRDSDYGYTF.

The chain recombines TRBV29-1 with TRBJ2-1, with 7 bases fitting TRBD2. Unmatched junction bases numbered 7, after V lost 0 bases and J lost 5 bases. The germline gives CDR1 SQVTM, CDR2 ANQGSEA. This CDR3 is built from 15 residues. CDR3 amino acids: CSVEDWLGGDNEQFF. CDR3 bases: TGCAGCGTTGAAGATTGGCTGGGAGGGGACAATGAGCAGTTCTTC.

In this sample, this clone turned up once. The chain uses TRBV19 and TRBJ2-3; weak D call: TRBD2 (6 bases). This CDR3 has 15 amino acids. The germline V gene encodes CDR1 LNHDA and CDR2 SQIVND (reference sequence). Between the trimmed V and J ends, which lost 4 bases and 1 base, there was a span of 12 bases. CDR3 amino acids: CASSTTGERTDTQYF. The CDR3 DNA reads TGTGCCAGTAGTACCACGGGGGAACGCACAGATACGCAGTATTTT.

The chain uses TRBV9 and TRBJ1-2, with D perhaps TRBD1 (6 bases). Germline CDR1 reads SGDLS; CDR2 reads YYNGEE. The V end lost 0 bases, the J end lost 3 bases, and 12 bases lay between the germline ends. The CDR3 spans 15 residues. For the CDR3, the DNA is TGTGCCAGCAGCGTAGAGGGGGTTCCGGACTATGGCTACACCTTC. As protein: CASSVEGVPDYGYTF.

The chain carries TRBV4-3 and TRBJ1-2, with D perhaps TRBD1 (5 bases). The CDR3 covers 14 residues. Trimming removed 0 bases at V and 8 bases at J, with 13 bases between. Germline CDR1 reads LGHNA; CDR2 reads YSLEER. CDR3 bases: TGCGCCAGCAGCCAAGACTCGTTTGGGGGGGGCTACACCTTC. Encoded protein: CASSQDSFGGGYTF.

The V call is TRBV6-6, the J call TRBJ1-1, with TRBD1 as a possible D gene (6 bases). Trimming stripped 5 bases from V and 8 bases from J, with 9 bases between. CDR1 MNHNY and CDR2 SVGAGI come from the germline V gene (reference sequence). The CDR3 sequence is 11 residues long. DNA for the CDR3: TGTGCCAGCAGTAAGACAGGAGAAGCTTTCTTT. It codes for CASSKTGEAFF.

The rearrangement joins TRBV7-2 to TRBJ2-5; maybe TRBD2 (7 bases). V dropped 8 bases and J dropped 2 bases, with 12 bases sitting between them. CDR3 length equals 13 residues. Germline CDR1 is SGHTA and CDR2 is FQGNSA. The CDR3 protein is CASGGGIQETQYF. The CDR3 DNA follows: TGTGCCAGCGGGGGGGGCATTCAAGAGACCCAGTACTTC. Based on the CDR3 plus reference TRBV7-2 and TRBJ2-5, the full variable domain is GAGVSQSPSNKVTEKGKDVELRCDPISGHTALYWYRQSLGQGLEFLIYFQGNSAPDKSGLPSDRFSAERTGGSVSTLTIQRTQQEDSAVYLCASGGGIQETQYFGPGTRLLVL.

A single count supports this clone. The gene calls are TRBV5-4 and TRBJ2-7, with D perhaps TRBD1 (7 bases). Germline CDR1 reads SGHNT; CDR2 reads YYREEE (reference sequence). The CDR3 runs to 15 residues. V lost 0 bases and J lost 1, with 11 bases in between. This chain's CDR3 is CASSLAAGQSYEQYF. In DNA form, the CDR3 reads TGTGCCAGCAGCTTGGCCGCGGGACAGTCCTACGAGCAGTACTTC.

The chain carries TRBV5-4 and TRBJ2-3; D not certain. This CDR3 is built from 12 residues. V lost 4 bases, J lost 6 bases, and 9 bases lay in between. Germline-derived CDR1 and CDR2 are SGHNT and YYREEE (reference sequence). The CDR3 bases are TGTGCCAGCAGCCCTGTCCTGGATACGCAGTATTTT. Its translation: CASSPVLDTQYF.

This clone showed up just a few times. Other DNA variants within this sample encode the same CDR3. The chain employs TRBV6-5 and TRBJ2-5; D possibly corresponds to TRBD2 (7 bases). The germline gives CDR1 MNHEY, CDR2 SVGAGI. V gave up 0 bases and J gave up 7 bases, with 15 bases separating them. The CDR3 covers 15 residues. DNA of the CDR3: TGTGCCAGCAGTTACTCGAGGGCCGGGGGGCCGACCCAGTACTTC. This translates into CASSYSRAGGPTQYF.

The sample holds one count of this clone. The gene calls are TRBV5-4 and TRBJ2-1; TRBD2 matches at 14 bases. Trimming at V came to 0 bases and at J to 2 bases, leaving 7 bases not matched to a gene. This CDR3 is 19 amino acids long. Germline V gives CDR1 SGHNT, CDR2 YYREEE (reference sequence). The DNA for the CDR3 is TGTGCCAGCAGCTTGGAGTGGGGACTAGCGGGGGAAACCTACAATGAGCAGTTCTTC. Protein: CASSLEWGLAGETYNEQFF.

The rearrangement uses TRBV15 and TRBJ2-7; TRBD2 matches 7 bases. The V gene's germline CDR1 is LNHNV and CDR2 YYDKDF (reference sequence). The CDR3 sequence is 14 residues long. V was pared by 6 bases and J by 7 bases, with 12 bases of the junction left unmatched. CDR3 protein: CATSSLRGVGEQYF. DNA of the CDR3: TGTGCCACCAGTAGCCTCCGGGGGGTTGGGGAGCAGTACTTC. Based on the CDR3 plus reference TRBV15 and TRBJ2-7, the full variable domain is DAMVIQNPRYQVTQFGKPVTLSCSQTLNHNVMYWYQQKSSQAPKLLFHYYDKDFNNEADTPDNFQSRRPNTSFCFLDIRSPGLGDTAMYLCATSSLRGVGEQYFGPGTRLTVT.

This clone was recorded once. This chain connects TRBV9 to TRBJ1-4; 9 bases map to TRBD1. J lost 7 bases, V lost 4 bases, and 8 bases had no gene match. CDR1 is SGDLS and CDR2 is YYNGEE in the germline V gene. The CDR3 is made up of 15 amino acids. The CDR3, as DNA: TGTGCCAGCAGCCCCCAAGCGACAGGGGGTGAAAAACTGTTTTTT. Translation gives CASSPQATGGEKLFF.